Described below is a single T cell receptor (beta chain) sequence and its context. The target antigen is unknown. It was 5'RACE with constant-segment primers that produced the TCR alpha and TCR beta cDNA libraries, which carried sample barcodes and UMIs. TCRdb re-derived calls from the 5' RACE reads in MiXCR, one entry per CDR3 protein. This table has about 470,000 distinct CDR3 sequences, about 23% appearing once. This specimen belongs to a study of T-cell memory formation after mild COVID-19. As for the study in general: TCR clusters mostly belonged to single donors. The study's findings and limits: Memory sampled before infection contained some responding clones, suggesting cross-reactive memory joined. Clones contracting across day 15 to 85 had a balanced CD4/CD8 profile; later expanding clones leaned CD4+.

The source is an adult woman who had mild COVID-19 (a few samples of this study predate the infection). Cell type and time point are not known. The sample taken for sequencing was PBMCs or a T cell subset sorted from them (not recorded which).

The CDR3 loop reads CSARRDETGTYEQYF. CDR3 DNA: TGCAGTGCTAGGAGGGACGAGACAGGGACCTACGAGCAGTACTTC. V and J are TRBV20-1 and TRBJ2-7; 7 positions match TRBD1. The CDR3 covers 15 residues. The ends lost 3 bases at V and 2 bases at J; junction bases unmatched: 10. Germline loops: CDR1 DFQATT, CDR2 SNEGSKA (reference sequence).